These 28 T cell receptor beta chains were sequenced from one sample in a study of OX40 agonist ivuxolimab in advanced cancers. Sequencing used immunoSEQ multiplex PCR; TCRdb keeps in-frame clones, though not all of them. The sample shows 55,000 to 80,000 clones, approximately 86% of them seen only once. Source: CD4+ or CD8+ T cells sorted from blood, taken in a trial of the OX40 agonist ivuxolimab. The source of these receptors is an adult with an advanced solid tumor such as melanoma, head and neck, liver or kidney cancer.

The CDR3 DNA reads as TGTGCCGGAAGGGGGACCGCGAATGAAAAACTGTTTTTT. This codes for CAGRGTANEKLFF. The chain is built from TRBV30 and TRBJ1-4; possibly TRBD1 for D (6 bases). Germline CDR1 reads GTSNPN; CDR2 reads SVGIG (reference sequence). The CDR3 contains 13 residues. Trimming shortened V by 8 bases and J by 5 bases, and 15 bases separated the two germline ends.

The rearrangement joins TRBV7-3 to TRBJ2-2; no firm D call. V was clipped by 5 bases and J by 1 base, with 5 bases between them. CDR3 size: 13 residues. Germline CDR1 reads SGHTA; CDR2 reads FQGTGA. The CDR3 coding sequence is TGTGCCAGCAGCGACATGAACACCGGGGAGCTGTTTTTT. Protein product: CASSDMNTGELFF.

This chain joins TRBV6-4 and TRBJ2-1; D is possibly TRBD1 or TRBD2 (5 bases each). Trimming shortened V by 3 bases and J by 4 bases, and 13 bases separated the two germline ends. Germline V gene lookup returns CDR1 MRHNA and CDR2 SNTAGT. The CDR3 is made up of 15 amino acids. CDR3 sequence reads: CASSELAGTYNEQFF. CDR3 coding DNA: TGTGCCAGCAGTGAGTTAGCCGGGACGTACAATGAGCAGTTCTTC.

The chain uses TRBV19 and TRBJ1-5; D may be TRBD1 (6 bases). V lost 6 bases to trimming and J lost 0 bases, with 12 bases between them. Germline V gives CDR1 LNHDA, CDR2 SQIVND (reference sequence). This CDR3 region has 15 residues. CDR3 nucleotide sequence: TGTGCCAGTAGGACTCAGGGGTATAGCAATCAGCCCCAGCATTTT. This sequence encodes CASRTQGYSNQPQHF.

This rearrangement joins TRBV29-1 to TRBJ2-1, with 8 nucleotides matching TRBD2. Germline CDR1 SQVTM, CDR2 ANQGSEA. The CDR3 is 13 residues long. V shed 3 bases, J shed 12 bases, and the junction held 10 bases outside the gene matches. The CDR3 DNA sequence: TGCAGCGTTGACCCTACTAGCGGTACAGGGCAGTTCTTC. It translates to CSVDPTSGTGQFF.

This clone was picked up a small number of times. This chain links TRBV20-1 with TRBJ2-3; D gene uncertain. The V and J ends lost 3 bases and 5 bases respectively, with 6 bases between them. The CDR3 covers 11 residues. Germline V gene sequence: CDR1 DFQATT, CDR2 SNEGSKA (reference sequence). The CDR3 here is CSASPGDTQYF. CDR3 nucleotide sequence: TGCAGTGCTAGTCCCGGAGATACGCAGTATTTT.

V and J are TRBV19 and TRBJ2-1; no definite D call. Germline CDR1 reads LNHDA; CDR2 reads SQIVND (reference sequence). CDR3 length: 13 residues. Between the trimmed V and J ends, which lost 5 bases and 7 bases, there was a span of 12 bases. This chain's CDR3 is CASSPQGLNEQFF. CDR3 nucleotides: TGTGCCAGTAGTCCCCAAGGATTAAATGAGCAGTTCTTC.

This chain connects TRBV10-3 to TRBJ1-4, with 8 bases fitting TRBD1. This CDR3 has 16 amino acids. The V segment lost 0 bases and the J segment 7 bases; nucleotides outside the gene matches: 7. CDR1 and CDR2 (germline): ENHRY, SYGVKD. Here the CDR3 DNA reads TGTGCCATCAGTGAGTCGAGGGGGGACAGGAGTGAAAAACTGTTTTTT. Protein: CAISESRGDRSEKLFF.

The chain is built from TRBV2 and TRBJ1-1, with a tentative D call TRBD1 (6 bases). Trimming removed 5 bases from V and 6 bases from J, with 13 bases in between. The germline gives CDR1 SNHLY, CDR2 FYNNEI. The CDR3 covers 13 residues. The CDR3 is CASSWGEGAEAFF. The DNA of the CDR3 is TGTGCCAGCAGTTGGGGGGAGGGGGCTGAAGCTTTCTTT. Drawing the rest from reference TRBV2 and TRBJ1-1, the complete variable domain is EPEVTQTPSHQVTQMGQEVILRCVPISNHLYFYWYRQILGQKVEFLVSFYNNEISEKSEIFDDQFSVERPDGSNFTLKIRSTKLEDSAMYFCASSWGEGAEAFFGQGTRLTVV.

This clone was found once. The chain recombines TRBV28 with TRBJ1-4; 9 nucleotides line up with TRBD1. The V gene's germline CDR1 is MDHEN and CDR2 SYDVKM. Trimming removed 5 bases from V and 0 bases from J; junction bases left unmatched: 7. The CDR3 sequence is 17 residues long. The CDR3 DNA reads TGTGCCAGCAGTCATGGGACAGGGCCCCCAACTAATGAAAAACTGTTTTTT. This codes for CASSHGTGPPTNEKLFF.

J is TRBJ1-3 and V is TRBV30, with D possibly matching TRBD1 (5 bases). Trimming took off 1 base at V and 0 bases at J, with 13 bases between the two ends. The CDR3 is 16 residues long. Germline V gene sequence: CDR1 GTSNPN, CDR2 SVGIG (reference sequence). CDR3 protein: CAWSAGGSGSGNTIYF. The CDR3 DNA reads as TGTGCCTGGAGTGCCGGGGGGTCGGGCTCTGGAAACACCATATATTTT.

The V gene is TRBV27, the J gene TRBJ1-5; D remains unclear. There are 12 residues in the CDR3. Between the trimmed V and J ends, which lost 6 bases and 7 bases, there was a span of 10 bases. Germline assignment: CDR1 MNHEY and CDR2 SMNVEV (reference sequence). The CDR3: CASRSGEQPQHF. CDR3 nucleotides: TGTGCCAGCAGATCCGGGGAACAGCCCCAGCATTTT.

This sequence joins TRBV29-1 and TRBJ1-5; 8 bases are shared with TRBD1. J was trimmed by 6 bases and V by 6 bases; bases with no gene match: 7. The CDR3 extends over 13 amino acids. Germline assignment: CDR1 SQVTM and CDR2 ANQGSEA. CDR3 nucleotide sequence: TGCAGCGTGGGGGAACAGGGGGGTCAGCCCCAGCATTTT. Translated: CSVGEQGGQPQHF.

The genes are TRBV18 and TRBJ1-1; D remains unclear. Trimming removed 6 bases at V and 4 bases at J, with 15 bases between. Germline V lookup: CDR1 KGHSH, CDR2 LQKENI. The CDR3 is 14 amino acids. The CDR3 DNA follows: TGTGCCAGCTCCCCCACGGGTTTGGGCACTGAAGCTTTCTTT. The encoded protein is CASSPTGLGTEAFF.

This clone was seen only a few times. V and J are TRBV2 and TRBJ2-3, with 10 bases fitting TRBD2. CDR1 is SNHLY and CDR2 is FYNNEI in the germline V gene. The CDR3 consists of 18 residues. Unmatched junction bases numbered 10, after V lost 4 bases and J lost 0 bases. CDR3 loop: CASSGRAGGMRSTDTQYF. CDR3 bases: TGTGCCAGCAGTGGTCGAGCGGGGGGGATGCGGAGCACAGATACGCAGTATTTT.

The J gene is TRBJ1-1, the V gene TRBV2; D is undetermined. Trimming pared 6 bases from V and 1 base from J, leaving 12 bases between. Germline V gene data show CDR1 as SNHLY and CDR2 as FYNNEI. This CDR3 is 14 amino acids long. For the CDR3, the DNA is TGTGCCAGCAGGACGAACTTCGGGAACACTGAAGCTTTCTTT. It encodes CASRTNFGNTEAFF.

V and J are TRBV9 and TRBJ2-7; D not resolved. Germline CDR1 and CDR2: SGDLS and YYNGEE. The CDR3 spans 14 residues. The germline V and J ends were trimmed by 3 bases and 1 base, with 11 bases remaining between them. The CDR3 loop is CASSAAGRSYEQYF. CDR3 bases: TGTGCCAGCAGCGCCGCCGGACGGTCCTACGAGCAGTACTTC. Complete variable domain (other parts from reference TRBV9 and TRBJ2-7): DSGVTQTPKHLITATGQRVTLRCSPRSGDLSVYWYQQSLDQGLQFLIQYYNGEERAKGNILERFSAQQFPDLHSELNLSSLELGDSALYFCASSAAGRSYEQYFGPGTRLTVT.

The chain couples TRBV2 to TRBJ2-3, with 7 bases identical to TRBD2. The germline V gene encodes CDR1 SNHLY and CDR2 FYNNEI. J was trimmed by 4 bases and V by 8 bases; bases with no gene match: 6. The CDR3 totals 13 residues. The CDR3 reads CASGGSWADTQYF. The CDR3 DNA reads TGTGCCAGCGGCGGGAGTTGGGCAGATACGCAGTATTTT. The full variable domain, its missing parts supplied by reference TRBV2 and TRBJ2-3, is EPEVTQTPSHQVTQMGQEVILRCVPISNHLYFYWYRQILGQKVEFLVSFYNNEISEKSEIFDDQFSVERPDGSNFTLKIRSTKLEDSAMYFCASGGSWADTQYFGPGTRLTVL.

This clone occurred once. The rearrangement joins TRBV27 to TRBJ1-6; D unclear. The CDR3 is 16 amino acids. Germline CDR1 reads MNHEY; CDR2 reads SMNVEV (reference sequence). V shed 2 bases and J shed 3 bases, with 11 bases lying between them. CDR3 in amino acids: CASSLRGPGYNSPLHF. The CDR3 coding sequence is TGTGCCAGCAGTTTACGGGGTCCTGGCTATAATTCACCCCTCCACTTT.

CDR3 DNA: TGCGCCAGCAGCCTGAGTGAAACTAATGAAAAACTGTTTTTT. Its protein is CASSLSETNEKLFF. This chain connects TRBV5-1 to TRBJ1-4; D uncertain. This CDR3 has 14 amino acids. Germline CDR1 reads SGHRS; CDR2 reads YFSETQ. V lost 4 bases and J lost 1, with 8 bases in between.

This chain connects TRBV27 to TRBJ2-6; 7 positions match TRBD1. Trimming at V came to 5 bases and at J to 7 bases, leaving 14 bases not matched to a gene. The CDR3 sequence is 17 residues long. Germline V gene lookup returns CDR1 MNHEY and CDR2 SMNVEV (reference sequence). CDR3 amino acids: CASSPRTGKWIANVLTF. Here the CDR3 DNA reads TGTGCCAGCAGTCCCCGGACAGGAAAATGGATAGCCAACGTCCTGACTTTC.

This chain connects TRBV10-3 to TRBJ1-1, with D possibly TRBD1 on 6 matching bases. Germline V gene sequence: CDR1 ENHRY, CDR2 SYGVKD. Trimming cost V 6 bases and J 7 bases, with 15 bases left between them. The CDR3 sequence is 13 residues long. The CDR3 spells CAISGDTPNEAFF. CDR3 DNA: TGTGCCATCAGCGGGGACACCCCCAATGAAGCTTTCTTT.

This chain links TRBV16 with TRBJ2-1; TRBD2 matches at 10 bases. V lost 2 bases to trimming and J lost 9 bases; unmatched junction nucleotides: 7. This CDR3 comprises 15 residues. The V gene's germline CDR1 is KGHSY and CDR2 FQNENV. The CDR3 region is CASSQASGSLGEQFF. The CDR3 coding sequence is TGTGCCAGCAGCCAAGCTAGCGGGAGTTTGGGTGAGCAGTTCTTC. Using reference TRBV16 and TRBJ2-1 for the parts outside the CDR3, the full variable domain is GEEVAQTPKHLVRGEGQKAKLYCAPIKGHSYVFWYQQVLKNEFKFLISFQNENVFDETGMPKERFSAKCLPNSPCSLEIQATKLEDSAVYFCASSQASGSLGEQFFGPGTRLTVL.

This clone is a singleton in its sample. The rearrangement joins TRBV29-1 to TRBJ1-1; TRBD1 is a possible D gene (6 bases). V was clipped by 6 bases and J by 4 bases, with 12 bases between them. The V gene's germline CDR1 is SQVTM and CDR2 ANQGSEA. This CDR3 comprises 12 residues. The CDR3 protein is CSVMGAGTEAFF. DNA for the CDR3: TGCAGCGTGATGGGGGCAGGCACTGAAGCTTTCTTT.

The CDR3 DNA sequence: TGTGCCAGCACCCTGAGGGGGGCCGCCTACGAGCAGTACTTC. Protein product: CASTLRGAAYEQYF. The chain employs TRBV27 and TRBJ2-7; D may correspond to TRBD1 or TRBD2 (6 bases each). The germline CDR1 and CDR2 sequences are MNHEY and SMNVEV (reference sequence). The germline V and J ends were trimmed by 7 bases and 2 bases, with 15 bases remaining between them. This CDR3 contains 14 residues.

The chain links TRBV27 to TRBJ2-7, with TRBD1 matching over 9 bases. Germline V gene lookup returns CDR1 MNHEY and CDR2 SMNVEV (reference sequence). With V trimmed by 5 bases and J by 2 bases, 7 bases remained unmatched. This CDR3 is built from 15 residues. DNA of the CDR3: TGTGCCAGCAGTCGGTCCGGGACAGGGACCTACGAGCAGTACTTC. Translation: CASSRSGTGTYEQYF.

The V and J genes are TRBV19 and TRBJ1-5, with 11 bases matching TRBD1. V was clipped by 8 bases and J by 3 bases; unmatched bases: 6. The CDR3 contains 15 residues. Looked up from germline, CDR1 is LNHDA and CDR2 is SQIVND (reference sequence). The CDR3 sequence is CASWDRGANNQPQHF. The DNA of the CDR3 is TGTGCCAGTTGGGACAGGGGGGCCAACAATCAGCCCCAGCATTTT.

This sequence joins TRBV28 and TRBJ1-1; the D gene is possibly TRBD1 (6 bases). CDR3 length: 14 amino acids. V lost 5 bases to trimming and J lost 1 base, with 11 bases between them. Germline CDR1 and CDR2: MDHEN and SYDVKM. The CDR3 DNA follows: TGTGCCAGCAGTGTGCAGGGGAGGAACACTGAAGCTTTCTTT. As protein: CASSVQGRNTEAFF.